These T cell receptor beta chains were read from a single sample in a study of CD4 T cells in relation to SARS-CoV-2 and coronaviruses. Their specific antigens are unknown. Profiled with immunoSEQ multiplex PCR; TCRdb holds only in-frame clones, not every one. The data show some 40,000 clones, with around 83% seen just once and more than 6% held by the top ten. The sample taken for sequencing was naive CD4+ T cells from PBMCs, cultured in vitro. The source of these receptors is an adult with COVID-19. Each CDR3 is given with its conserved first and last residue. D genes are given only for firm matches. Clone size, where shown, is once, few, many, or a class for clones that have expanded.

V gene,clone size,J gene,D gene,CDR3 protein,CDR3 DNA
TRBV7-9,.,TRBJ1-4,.,CASSLAGYDNEKLFF,TGTGCCAGCAGCTTAGCTGGGTATGATAATGAAAAACTGTTTTTT
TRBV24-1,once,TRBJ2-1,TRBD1,CATSDPGQGSNEQFF,TGTGCCACCAGTGATCCGGGACAGGGTTCCAATGAGCAGTTCTTC
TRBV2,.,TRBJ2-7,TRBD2,CASSRLAGGGDEQYF,TGTGCCAGCAGCCGGCTAGCGGGAGGAGGGGACGAGCAGTACTTC
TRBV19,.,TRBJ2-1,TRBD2,CASSIGGGANEQFF,TGTGCCAGTAGTATAGGCGGGGGGGCGAATGAGCAGTTCTTC
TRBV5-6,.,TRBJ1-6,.,CASSLRGGNSPLHF,TGTGCCAGCAGCCTGAGAGGGGGAAATTCACCCCTCCACTTT
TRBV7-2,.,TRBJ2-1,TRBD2,CASSVRSGLAGVSAIF,TGTGCCAGCAGCGTGAGATCGGGACTAGCGGGAGTTTCCGCGATCTTC
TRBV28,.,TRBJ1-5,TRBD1,CASSLTPGQGASNQPQHF,TGTGCCAGCAGTTTAACGCCCGGGCAGGGGGCTAGCAATCAGCCCCAGCATTTT
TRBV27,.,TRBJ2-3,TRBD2,CASSMGLAADTQYF,TGTGCCAGCAGTATGGGACTAGCGGCAGATACGCAGTATTTT
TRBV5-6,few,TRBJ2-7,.,CASSFGHLAAYEQYF,TGTGCCAGCAGCTTTGGGCACCTAGCAGCCTACGAGCAGTACTTC
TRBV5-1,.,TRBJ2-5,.,CASSLAGTRRETQYF,TGCGCCAGCAGCTTGGCGGGGACCCGCAGGGAGACCCAGTACTTC
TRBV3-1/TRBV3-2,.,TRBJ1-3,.,CASSQDWVGNTIYF,TGTGCCAGCAGCCAAGATTGGGTAGGAAACACCATATATTTT
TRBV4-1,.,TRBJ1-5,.,CASSPDRDQPQHF,TGCGCCAGCAGCCCTGACAGAGATCAGCCCCAGCATTTT
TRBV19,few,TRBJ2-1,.,CASARERRYNEQFF,TGTGCCTCTGCTAGGGAGCGGAGATACAATGAGCAGTTCTTC
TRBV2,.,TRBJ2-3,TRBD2,CASRFRGTSGTDTQYF,TGTGCCAGCAGATTCCGCGGGACTAGCGGCACAGATACGCAGTATTTT
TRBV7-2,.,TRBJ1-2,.,CASSSPGKHGYTF,TGTGCCAGCAGCTCCCCGGGGAAGCATGGCTACACCTTC
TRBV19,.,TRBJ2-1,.,CATSPDPYNEQFF,TGTGCCACCTCACCGGATCCATACAATGAGCAGTTCTTC
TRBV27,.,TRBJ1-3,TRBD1,CASSPRVLQDRVGNTIYF,TGTGCCAGCAGTCCCCGTGTCCTTCAGGACAGGGTCGGAAACACCATATATTTT
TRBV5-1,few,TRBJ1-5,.,CASSYTTGDQPQHF,TGCGCCAGCAGCTACACGACAGGCGATCAGCCCCAGCATTTT
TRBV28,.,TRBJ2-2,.,CASSTGTYTGELFF,TGTGCCAGCAGCACCGGGACATACACCGGGGAGCTGTTTTTT
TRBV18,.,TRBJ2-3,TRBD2,CASRTSGGTDTQYF,TGTGCCAGCCGGACTAGCGGGGGCACAGATACGCAGTATTTT
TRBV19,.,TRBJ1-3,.,CASSFPGSGNTIYF,TGTGCCAGTAGTTTCCCCGGCTCTGGAAACACCATATATTTT
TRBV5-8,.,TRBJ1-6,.,CASSLGLFNSPLHF,TGTGCCAGCAGCTTGGGACTTTTCAATTCACCCCTCCACTTT
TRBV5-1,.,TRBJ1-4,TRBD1,CASSLGTGLWEKLFF,TGCGCCAGCAGCCTAGGGACAGGGTTGTGGGAAAAACTGTTTTTT
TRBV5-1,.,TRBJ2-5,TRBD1,CASSYPGQGETQYF,TGCGCCAGCAGCTATCCGGGACAGGGCGAGACCCAGTACTTC
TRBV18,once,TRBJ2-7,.,CASSPKGSSSYEQYF,TGTGCCAGCTCACCAAAGGGGTCTAGTTCCTACGAGCAGTACTTC
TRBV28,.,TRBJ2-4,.,CASSEQGKNIQYF,TGTGCCAGCAGTGAACAGGGAAAAAACATTCAGTACTTC
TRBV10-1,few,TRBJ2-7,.,CASSERTGSLTHEQYF,TGCGCCAGCAGTGAGAGAACGGGGAGCCTCACCCACGAGCAGTACTTC
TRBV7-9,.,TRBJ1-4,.,CASTPLGTNEKLFF,TGTGCCAGCACCCCCTTAGGAACTAATGAAAAACTGTTTTTT
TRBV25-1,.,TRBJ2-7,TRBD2,CASSLGLAAYEQYF,TGTGCCAGCAGTTTAGGACTAGCGGCCTACGAGCAGTACTTC
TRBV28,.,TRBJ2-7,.,CASSLPAGSYEQYF,TGTGCCAGCAGTTTACCCGCTGGCTCCTACGAGCAGTACTTC
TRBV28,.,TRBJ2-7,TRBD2,CASRSTSGSSYEQYF,TGTGCCAGCAGGTCGACTAGCGGGTCTTCCTACGAGCAGTACTTC
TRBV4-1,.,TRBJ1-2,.,CATANPPGIKPYGYTF,TGCGCCACCGCAAACCCCCCGGGGATAAAGCCCTATGGCTACACCTTC
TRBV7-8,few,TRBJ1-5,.,CASSLARELNQPQHF,TGTGCCAGCAGCTTAGCGCGAGAGCTCAATCAGCCCCAGCATTTT
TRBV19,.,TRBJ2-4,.,CASSSVSQRNIQYF,TGTGCCAGTAGTTCAGTGAGCCAAAGGAACATTCAGTACTTC
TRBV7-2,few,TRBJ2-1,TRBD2,CASSLVSGRRDEQFF,TGTGCCAGCAGCTTAGTCAGCGGGAGGAGGGATGAGCAGTTCTTC
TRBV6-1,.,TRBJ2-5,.,CASSELTRETQYF,TGTGCCAGCAGTGAACTAACCCGAGAGACCCAGTACTTC
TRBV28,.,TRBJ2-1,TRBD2,CASSFSGSHRNEQFF,TGTGCCAGCAGTTTTAGCGGGAGTCACCGGAATGAGCAGTTCTTC
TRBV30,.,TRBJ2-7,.,CAWNTGRADEQYF,TGTGCCTGGAACACAGGACGTGCGGACGAGCAGTACTTC
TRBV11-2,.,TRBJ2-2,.,CASSIDGTGELFF,TGTGCCAGCAGCATCGACGGGACCGGGGAGCTGTTTTTT
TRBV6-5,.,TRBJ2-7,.,CASREGLFYEQYF,TGTGCCAGCAGGGAGGGGCTTTTCTACGAGCAGTACTTC
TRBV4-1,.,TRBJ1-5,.,CASSQEGVEYQPQHF,TGCGCCAGCAGCCAAGAAGGGGTGGAATATCAGCCCCAGCATTTT
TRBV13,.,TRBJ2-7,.,CASSPLTGNYEQYF,TGTGCCAGCAGCCCCTTAACAGGGAACTACGAGCAGTACTTC
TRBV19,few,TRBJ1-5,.,CASKGPRNQPQHF,TGTGCCAGTAAGGGCCCCCGTAATCAGCCCCAGCATTTT
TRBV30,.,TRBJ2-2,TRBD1,CAWSVYMTGTNTGELFF,TGTGCCTGGAGTGTATACATGACAGGGACGAACACCGGGGAGCTGTTTTTT
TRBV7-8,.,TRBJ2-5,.,CASSFIVGETQYF,TGTGCCAGCAGCTTTATCGTCGGGGAGACCCAGTACTTC
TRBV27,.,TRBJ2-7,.,CASSLSVHPNYEQYF,TGTGCCAGCAGTTTATCGGTCCATCCGAATTACGAGCAGTACTTC
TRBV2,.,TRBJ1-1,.,CASSVRGSNTEAFF,TGTGCCAGCAGTGTGCGGGGTTCGAACACTGAAGCTTTCTTT
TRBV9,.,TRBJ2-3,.,CASSVGAGSDTQYF,TGTGCCAGCAGCGTAGGAGCAGGGTCAGATACGCAGTATTTT
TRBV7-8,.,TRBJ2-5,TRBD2,CASSLRALERGLAGVRETQYF,TGTGCCAGCAGCTTAAGAGCCCTAGAGAGAGGACTAGCGGGAGTCAGGGAGACCCAGTACTTC
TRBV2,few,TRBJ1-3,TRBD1,CASSEWGQGYTIYF,TGTGCCAGCAGTGAATGGGGACAGGGGTACACCATATATTTT
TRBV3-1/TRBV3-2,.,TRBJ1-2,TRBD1,CASSQLGRGQSTYGYTF,TGTGCCAGCAGCCAACTCGGTCGGGGACAGTCCACATATGGCTACACCTTC
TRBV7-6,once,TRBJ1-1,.,CASSLLNNMNTEAFF,TGTGCCAGCAGCTTACTCAACAACATGAACACTGAAGCTTTCTTT
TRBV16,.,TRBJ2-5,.,CASSRRTVQETQYF,TGTGCCAGCAGCCGTCGGACGGTCCAAGAGACCCAGTACTTC
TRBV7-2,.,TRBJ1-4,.,CASSLSRVNEKLFF,TGTGCCAGCAGCTTGAGCAGGGTTAATGAAAAACTGTTTTTT
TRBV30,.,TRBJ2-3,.,CAWSIGRSTDTQYF,TGTGCCTGGAGCATAGGGAGGTCCACAGATACGCAGTATTTT
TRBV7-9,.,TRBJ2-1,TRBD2,CASSRPGLESNEQFF,TGTGCCAGCAGCCGACCGGGACTAGAGTCCAATGAGCAGTTCTTC
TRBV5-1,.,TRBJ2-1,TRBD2,CASSPGTSGREQFF,TGCGCCAGCAGCCCAGGGACTAGCGGGAGGGAGCAGTTCTTC
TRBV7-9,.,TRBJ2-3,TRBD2,CATESSGGTQYF,TGTGCCACCGAATCTAGCGGGGGTACGCAGTATTTT
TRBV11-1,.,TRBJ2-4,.,CASSAGVQDIDIQYF,TGTGCCAGCAGCGCAGGGGTACAGGACATCGACATTCAGTACTTC
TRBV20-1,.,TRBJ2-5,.,CSASGITQYF,TGCAGTGCTAGTGGGATTACCCAGTACTTC